The sequence of this T cell receptor beta chain was determined in a study of blood T cells in healthy people across ages. For the second PCR, which ran for 7 to 11 cycles, a sample-barcoded 5' primer and a J-beta primer mix were used. TCRdb re-called the 5' RACE reads with MiXCR, one entry per CDR3 protein. The data contain over 950,000 distinct CDR3 sequences, around 54% of them singletons. Whole-study results and caveats: TCR beta diversity, measured per million T cells, fell in a roughly linear way with age.

CDR3 length: 16 residues. The J segment lost 9 bases and the V segment lost 5 bases, leaving 14 bases of the junction unmatched. Germline V gene sequence: CDR1 SEHNR, CDR2 FQNEAQ (reference sequence). Turning to this clonotype: No antigen is known for it.

The sequence was collected from a woman aged 55-70 years in good health. The chain has TRBV7-9 and TRBJ2-1; the match to TRBD1 covers 9 bases. The specimen sequenced was blood. DNA of the CDR3: TGTGCCAGCAGCCTGGCCGGGACAGGGAGTTTGGCTGAGCAGTTCTTC. This sequence encodes CASSLAGTGSLAEQFF.